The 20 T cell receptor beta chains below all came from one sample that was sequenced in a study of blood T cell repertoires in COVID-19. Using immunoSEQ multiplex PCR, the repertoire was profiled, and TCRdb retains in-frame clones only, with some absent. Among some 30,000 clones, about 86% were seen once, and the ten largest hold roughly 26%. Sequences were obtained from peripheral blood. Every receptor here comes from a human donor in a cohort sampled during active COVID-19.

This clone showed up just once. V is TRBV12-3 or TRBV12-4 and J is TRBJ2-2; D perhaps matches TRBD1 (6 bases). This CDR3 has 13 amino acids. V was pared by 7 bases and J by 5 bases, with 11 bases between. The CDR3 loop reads CASILGGTGELFF. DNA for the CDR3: TGTGCCAGCATCCTAGGGGGAACCGGGGAGCTGTTTTTT.

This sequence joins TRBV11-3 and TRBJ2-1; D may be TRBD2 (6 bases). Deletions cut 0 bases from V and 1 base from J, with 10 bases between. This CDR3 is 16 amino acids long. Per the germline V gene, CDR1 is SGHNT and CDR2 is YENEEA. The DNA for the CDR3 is TGTGCCAGCAGCTTAGAAGGCGGGGCATCCTACAATGAGCAGTTCTTC. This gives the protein CASSLEGGASYNEQFF.

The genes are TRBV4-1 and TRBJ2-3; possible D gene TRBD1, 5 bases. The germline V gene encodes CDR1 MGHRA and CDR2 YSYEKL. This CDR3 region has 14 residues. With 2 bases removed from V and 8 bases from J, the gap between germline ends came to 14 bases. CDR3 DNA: TGCGCCAGCAGCCAATTGGTGGGGCTGGCTACGCAGTATTTT. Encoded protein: CASSQLVGLATQYF.

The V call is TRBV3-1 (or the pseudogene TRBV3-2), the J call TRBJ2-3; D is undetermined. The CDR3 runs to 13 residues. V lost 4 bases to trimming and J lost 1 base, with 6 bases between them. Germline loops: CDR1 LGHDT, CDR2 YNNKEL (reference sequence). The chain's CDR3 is CASSPPGTDTQYF. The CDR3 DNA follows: TGTGCCAGCAGCCCCCCCGGCACAGATACGCAGTATTTT.

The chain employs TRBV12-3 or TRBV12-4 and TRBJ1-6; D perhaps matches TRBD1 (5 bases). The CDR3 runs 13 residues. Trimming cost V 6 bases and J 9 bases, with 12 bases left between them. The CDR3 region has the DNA TGTGCCAGCAGAGCCTCGGGGGGTTCACCCCTCCACTTT. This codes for CASRASGGSPLHF.

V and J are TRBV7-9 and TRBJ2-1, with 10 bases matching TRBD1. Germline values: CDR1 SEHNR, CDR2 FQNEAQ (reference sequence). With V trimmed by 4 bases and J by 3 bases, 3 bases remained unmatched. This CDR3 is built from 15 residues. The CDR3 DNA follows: TGTGCCAGCAGCTGGGGACAGGGGATCTACAATGAGCAGTTCTTC. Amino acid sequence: CASSWGQGIYNEQFF.

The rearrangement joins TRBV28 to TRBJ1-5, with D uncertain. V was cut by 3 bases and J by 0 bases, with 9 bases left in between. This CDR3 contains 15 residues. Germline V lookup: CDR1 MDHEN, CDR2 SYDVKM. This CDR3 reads CASSFPEFSNQPQHF. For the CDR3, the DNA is TGTGCCAGCAGTTTCCCCGAGTTTAGCAATCAGCCCCAGCATTTT.

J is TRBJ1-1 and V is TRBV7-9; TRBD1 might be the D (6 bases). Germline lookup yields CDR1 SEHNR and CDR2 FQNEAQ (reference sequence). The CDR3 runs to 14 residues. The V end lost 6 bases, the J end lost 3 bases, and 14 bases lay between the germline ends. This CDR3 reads CASRFGQWDTEAFF. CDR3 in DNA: TGTGCCAGCAGATTTGGACAGTGGGACACTGAAGCTTTCTTT. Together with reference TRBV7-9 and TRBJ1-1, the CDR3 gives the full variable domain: DTGVSQNPRHKITKRGQNVTFRCDPISEHNRLYWYRQTLGQGPEFLTYFQNEAQLEKSRLLSDRFSAERPKGSFSTLEIQRTEQGDSAMYLCASRFGQWDTEAFFGQGTRLTVV.

CDR3 bases: TGTGCCAGTAGCCCCAACTCCTACGAGCAGTACTTC. Translation: CASSPNSYEQYF. This chain uses TRBV19 with TRBJ2-7; no definite D call. The CDR3 length is 12 residues. The V gene lost 6 bases and the J gene lost 0 bases, with 6 bases spanning the gap. The germline V gene encodes CDR1 LNHDA and CDR2 SQIVND (reference sequence). The full variable domain, rest sourced from reference TRBV19 and TRBJ2-7, is DGGITQSPKYLFRKEGQNVTLSCEQNLNHDAMYWYRQDPGQGLRLIYYSQIVNDFQKGDIAEGYSVSREKKESFPLTVTSAQKNPTAFYLCASSPNSYEQYFGPGTRLTVT.

CDR3 nucleotides: TGTGCCAGCAGCTTGACAGGGACAGATACGCAGTATTTT. Translated, it gives CASSLTGTDTQYF. The chain carries TRBV7-8 and TRBJ2-3, with TRBD1 matching 7 bases. V was clipped by 3 bases and J by 3 bases; unmatched bases: 0. The CDR3 loop spans 13 amino acids. CDR1 and CDR2 from the germline V gene are SGHVS and FQNEAQ. Based on the CDR3 plus reference TRBV7-8 and TRBJ2-3, the full variable domain is GAGVSQSPRYKVAKRGQDVALRCDPISGHVSLFWYQQALGQGPEFLTYFQNEAQLDKSGLPSDRFFAERPEGSVSTLKIQRTQQEDSAVYLCASSLTGTDTQYFGPGTRLTVL.

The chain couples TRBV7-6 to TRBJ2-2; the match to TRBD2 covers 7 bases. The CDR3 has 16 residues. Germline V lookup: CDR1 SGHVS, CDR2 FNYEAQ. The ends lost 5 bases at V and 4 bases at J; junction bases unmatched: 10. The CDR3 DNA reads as TGTGCCAGCAGCGGTCCGGGCGGGGGAGTCACCGGGGAGCTGTTTTTT. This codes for CASSGPGGGVTGELFF.

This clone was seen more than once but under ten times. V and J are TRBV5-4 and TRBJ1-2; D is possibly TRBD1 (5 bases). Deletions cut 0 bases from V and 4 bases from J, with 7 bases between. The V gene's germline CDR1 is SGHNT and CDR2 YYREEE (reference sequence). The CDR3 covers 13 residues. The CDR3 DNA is TGTGCCAGCAGCTTGGACAGGACCTATGGCTACACCTTC. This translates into CASSLDRTYGYTF.

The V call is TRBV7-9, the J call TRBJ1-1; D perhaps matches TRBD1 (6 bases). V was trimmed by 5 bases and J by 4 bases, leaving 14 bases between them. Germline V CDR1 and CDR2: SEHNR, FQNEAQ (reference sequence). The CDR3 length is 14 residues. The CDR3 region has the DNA TGTGCCAGCAGCATATCAGGGGATATCACTGAAGCTTTCTTT. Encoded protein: CASSISGDITEAFF.

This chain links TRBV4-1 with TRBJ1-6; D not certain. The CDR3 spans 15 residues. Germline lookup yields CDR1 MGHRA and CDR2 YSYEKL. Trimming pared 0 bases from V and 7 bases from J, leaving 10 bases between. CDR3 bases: TGCGCCAGCAGCCAAGACCACAGAGAAAATTCACCCCTCCACTTT. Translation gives CASSQDHRENSPLHF.

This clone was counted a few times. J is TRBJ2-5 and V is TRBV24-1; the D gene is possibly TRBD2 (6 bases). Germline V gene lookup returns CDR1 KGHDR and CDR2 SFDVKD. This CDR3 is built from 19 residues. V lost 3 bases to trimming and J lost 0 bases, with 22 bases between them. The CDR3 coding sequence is TGTGCCACCAGTGATCCGACCCGGGACTTAGAGAAGTACCAAGAGACCCAGTACTTC. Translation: CATSDPTRDLEKYQETQYF.

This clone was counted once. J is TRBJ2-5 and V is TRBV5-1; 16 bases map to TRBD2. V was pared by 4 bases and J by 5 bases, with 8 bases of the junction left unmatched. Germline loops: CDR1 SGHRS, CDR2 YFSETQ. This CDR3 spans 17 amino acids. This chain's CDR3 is CASSLGTSGGAPETQYF. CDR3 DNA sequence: TGCGCCAGCAGCCTGGGGACTAGCGGGGGGGCCCCGGAGACCCAGTACTTC. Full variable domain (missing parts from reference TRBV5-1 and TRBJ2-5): KAGVTQTPRYLIKTRGQQVTLSCSPISGHRSVSWYQQTPGQGLQFLFEYFSETQRNKGNFPGRFSGRQFSNSRSEMNVSTLELGDSALYLCASSLGTSGGAPETQYFGPGTRLLVL.

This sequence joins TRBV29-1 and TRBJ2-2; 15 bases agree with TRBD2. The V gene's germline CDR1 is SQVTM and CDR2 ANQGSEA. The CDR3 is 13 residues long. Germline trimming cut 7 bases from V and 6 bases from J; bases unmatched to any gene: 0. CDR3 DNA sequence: TGCAGCGGGACTAGCGGGGGGGCCGGGGAGCTGTTTTTT. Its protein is CSGTSGGAGELFF.

DNA for the CDR3: TGTGCCAGCAGCTTAGAGCCAGGCTCTGCGGAAAAACTGTTTTTT. It translates to CASSLEPGSAEKLFF. The rearrangement joins TRBV7-8 to TRBJ1-4; D remains unclear. V was cut by 1 base and J by 8 bases, with 14 bases left in between. The CDR3 contains 15 residues. Germline V lookup: CDR1 SGHVS, CDR2 FQNEAQ.

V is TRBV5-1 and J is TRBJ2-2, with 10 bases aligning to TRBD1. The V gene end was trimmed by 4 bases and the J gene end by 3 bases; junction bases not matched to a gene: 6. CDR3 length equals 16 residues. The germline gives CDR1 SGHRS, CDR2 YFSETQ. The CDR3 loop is CASSHRQGAYTGELFF. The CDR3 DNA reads TGCGCCAGCAGCCACCGACAGGGGGCCTACACCGGGGAGCTGTTTTTT.

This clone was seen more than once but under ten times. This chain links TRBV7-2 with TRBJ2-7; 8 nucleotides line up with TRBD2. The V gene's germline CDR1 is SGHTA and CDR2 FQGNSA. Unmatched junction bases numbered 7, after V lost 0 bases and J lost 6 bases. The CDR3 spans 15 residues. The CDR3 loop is CASSLAPGGRSEQYF. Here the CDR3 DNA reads TGTGCCAGCAGCTTAGCGCCGGGGGGGCGCTCCGAGCAGTACTTC.